This paragraph covers one T cell receptor beta chain sequence. This CDR3 has 14 residues. CDR1 and CDR2 from the germline V gene are SGHTA and FQGTGA. The V gene lost 8 bases and the J gene lost 2 bases, with 13 bases spanning the gap. cDNA libraries for TCR alpha and TCR beta, carrying sample barcodes and UMIs, came from 5'RACE with constant-segment primers. TCRdb re-derived calls from the 5' RACE reads in MiXCR, one entry per CDR3 protein. This table has 280,000 or so distinct CDR3 sequences, roughly 18% appearing once. The data belong to a study of T-cell memory formation after mild COVID-19. Sequenced input: PBMCs or a T cell subset sorted from them (not recorded which). The chain carries TRBV7-3 and TRBJ2-1, with D tentatively TRBD2 (7 bases). The clonotype was recovered from a man aged 18 to 30 who had mild COVID-19 (a few samples of this study predate the infection). Cell type and time point are not known. The CDR3, as DNA: TGTGCCAGCGGCCCGGGGGGCACCTACAATGAGCAGTTCTTC. Protein product: CASGPGGTYNEQFF.